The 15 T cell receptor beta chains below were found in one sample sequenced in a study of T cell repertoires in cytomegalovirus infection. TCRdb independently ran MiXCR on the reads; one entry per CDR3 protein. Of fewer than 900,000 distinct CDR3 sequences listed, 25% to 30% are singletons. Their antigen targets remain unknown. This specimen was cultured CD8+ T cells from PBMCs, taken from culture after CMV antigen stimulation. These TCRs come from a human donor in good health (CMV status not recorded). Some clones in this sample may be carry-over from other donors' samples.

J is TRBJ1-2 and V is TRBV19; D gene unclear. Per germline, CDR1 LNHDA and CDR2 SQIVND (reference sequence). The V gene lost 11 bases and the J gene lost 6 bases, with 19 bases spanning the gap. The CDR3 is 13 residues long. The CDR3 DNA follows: TGTGCCGCCTGTAATCGGACGTTCGATGGCTACACCTTC. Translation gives CAACNRTFDGYTF.

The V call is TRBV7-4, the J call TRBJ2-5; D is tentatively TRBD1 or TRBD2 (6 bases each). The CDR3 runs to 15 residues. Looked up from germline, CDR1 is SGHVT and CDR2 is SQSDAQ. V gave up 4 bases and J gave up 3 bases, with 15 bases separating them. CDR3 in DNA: TGTGCCAGCAGCTCCGACCGGGGGCGGAAAGAGACCCAGTACTTC. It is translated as CASSSDRGRKETQYF.

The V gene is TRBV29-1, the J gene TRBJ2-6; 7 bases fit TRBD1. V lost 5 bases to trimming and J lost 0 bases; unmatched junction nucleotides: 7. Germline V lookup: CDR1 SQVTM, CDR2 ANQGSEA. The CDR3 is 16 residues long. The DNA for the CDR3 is TGCAGCGTTTTTCTATGGGACAGCTCTGGGGCCAACGTCCTGACTTTC. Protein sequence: CSVFLWDSSGANVLTF.

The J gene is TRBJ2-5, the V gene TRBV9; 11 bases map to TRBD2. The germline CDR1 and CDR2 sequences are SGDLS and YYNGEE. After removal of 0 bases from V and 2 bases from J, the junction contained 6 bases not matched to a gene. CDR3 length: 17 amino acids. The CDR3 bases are TGTGCCAGCAGCGTAGAGGGTAGCGGGGGGGTTCAAGAGACCCAGTACTTC. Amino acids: CASSVEGSGGVQETQYF.

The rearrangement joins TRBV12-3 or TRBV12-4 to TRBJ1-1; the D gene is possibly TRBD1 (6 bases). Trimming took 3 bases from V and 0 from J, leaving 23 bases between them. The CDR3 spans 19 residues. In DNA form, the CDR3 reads TGTGCCAGCAGTTTCGATACGGGGGCGACACCCACGATGAACACTGAAGCTTTCTTT. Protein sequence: CASSFDTGATPTMNTEAFF.

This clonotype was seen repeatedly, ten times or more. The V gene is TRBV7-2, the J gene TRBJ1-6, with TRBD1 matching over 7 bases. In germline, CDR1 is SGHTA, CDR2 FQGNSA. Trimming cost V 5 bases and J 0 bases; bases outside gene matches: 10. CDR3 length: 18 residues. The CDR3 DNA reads TGTGCCAGCAGCCAGTATCCGGGACAGAGCTCCTATAATTCACCCCTCCACTTT. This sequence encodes CASSQYPGQSSYNSPLHF.

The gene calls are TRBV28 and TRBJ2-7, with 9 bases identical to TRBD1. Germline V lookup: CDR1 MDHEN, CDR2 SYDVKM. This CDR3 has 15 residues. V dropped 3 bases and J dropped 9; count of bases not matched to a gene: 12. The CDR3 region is CASSFSEDRGMGQYV. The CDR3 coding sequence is TGTGCCAGCAGTTTCTCTGAGGACAGGGGAATGGGGCAGTACGTC.

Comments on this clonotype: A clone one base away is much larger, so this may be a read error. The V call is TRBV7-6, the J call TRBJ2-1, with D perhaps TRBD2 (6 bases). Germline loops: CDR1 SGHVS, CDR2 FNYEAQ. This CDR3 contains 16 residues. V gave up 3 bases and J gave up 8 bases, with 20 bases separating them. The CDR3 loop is CASSFLASSSGDEQFF. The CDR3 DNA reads TGTGCCAGCAGCTTCCTAGCGAGTTCTTCGGGGGATGAGCAGTTCTTC.

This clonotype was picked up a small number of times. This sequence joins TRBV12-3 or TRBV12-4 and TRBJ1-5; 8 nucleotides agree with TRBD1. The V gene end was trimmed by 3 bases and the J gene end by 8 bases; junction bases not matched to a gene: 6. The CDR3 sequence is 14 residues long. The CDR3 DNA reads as TGTGCCAGCAGTTTCGGACAGGGCTCGGAGCCCCAGCATTTT. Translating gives CASSFGQGSEPQHF.

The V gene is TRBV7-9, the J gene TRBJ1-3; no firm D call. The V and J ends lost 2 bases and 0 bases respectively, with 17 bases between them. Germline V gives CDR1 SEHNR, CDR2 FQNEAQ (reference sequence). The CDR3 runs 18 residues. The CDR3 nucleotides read TGTGCCAGCAGCTTACCGGTTATTGGAGGAGCCTCTGGAAACACCATATATTTT. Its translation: CASSLPVIGGASGNTIYF.

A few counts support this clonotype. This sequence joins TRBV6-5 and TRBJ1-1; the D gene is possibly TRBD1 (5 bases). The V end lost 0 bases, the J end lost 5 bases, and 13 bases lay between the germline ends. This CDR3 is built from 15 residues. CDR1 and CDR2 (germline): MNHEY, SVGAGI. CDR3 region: CASSYSTPGWTEAFF. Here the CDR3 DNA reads TGTGCCAGCAGTTACTCAACGCCAGGGTGGACTGAAGCTTTCTTT.

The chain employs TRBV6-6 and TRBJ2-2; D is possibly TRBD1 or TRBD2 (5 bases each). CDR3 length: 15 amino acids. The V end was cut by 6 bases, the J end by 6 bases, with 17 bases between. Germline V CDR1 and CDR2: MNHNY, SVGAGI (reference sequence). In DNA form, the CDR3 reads TGTGCCAGCAGCCGACATCTGGGGGTCTCCGGGGAGCTGTTTTTT. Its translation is CASSRHLGVSGELFF.

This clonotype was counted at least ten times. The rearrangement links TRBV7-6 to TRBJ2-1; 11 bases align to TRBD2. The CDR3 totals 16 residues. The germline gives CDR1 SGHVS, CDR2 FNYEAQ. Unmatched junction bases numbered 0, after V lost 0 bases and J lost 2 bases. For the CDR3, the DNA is TGTGCCAGCAGCTTAGCTAGCGGGAGGGCCTACAATGAGCAGTTCTTC. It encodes CASSLASGRAYNEQFF. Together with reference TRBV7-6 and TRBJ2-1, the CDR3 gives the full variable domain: GAGVSQSPRYKVTKRGQDVALRCDPISGHVSLYWYRQALGQGPEFLTYFNYEAQQDKSGLPNDRFSAERPEGSISTLTIQRTEQRDSAMYRCASSLASGRAYNEQFFGPGTRLTVL.

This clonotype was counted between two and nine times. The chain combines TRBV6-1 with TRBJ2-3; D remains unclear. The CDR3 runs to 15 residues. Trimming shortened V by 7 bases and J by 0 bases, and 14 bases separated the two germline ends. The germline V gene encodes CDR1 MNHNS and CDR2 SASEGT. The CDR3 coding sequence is TGTGCCAGCACCCTTGGGCTAGGCAGCACAGATACGCAGTATTTT. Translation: CASTLGLGSTDTQYF.

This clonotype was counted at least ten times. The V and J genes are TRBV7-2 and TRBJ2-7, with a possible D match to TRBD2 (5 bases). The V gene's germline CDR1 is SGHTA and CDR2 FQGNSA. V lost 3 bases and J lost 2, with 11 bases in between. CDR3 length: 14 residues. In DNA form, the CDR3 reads TGTGCCAGCAGCTTTGGACTTGACGCCTACGAGCAGTACTTC. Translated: CASSFGLDAYEQYF.